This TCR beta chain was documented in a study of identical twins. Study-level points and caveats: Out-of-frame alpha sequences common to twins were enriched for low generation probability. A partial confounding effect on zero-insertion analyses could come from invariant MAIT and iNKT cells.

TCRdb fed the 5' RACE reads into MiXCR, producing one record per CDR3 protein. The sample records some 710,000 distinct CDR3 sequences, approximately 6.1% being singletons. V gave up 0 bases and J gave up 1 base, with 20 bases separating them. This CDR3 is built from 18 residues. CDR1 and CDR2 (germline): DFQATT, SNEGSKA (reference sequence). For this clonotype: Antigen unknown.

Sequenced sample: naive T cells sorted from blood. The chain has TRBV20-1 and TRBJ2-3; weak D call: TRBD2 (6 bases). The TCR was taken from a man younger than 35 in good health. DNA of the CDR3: TGCAGTGCTAGAGAGGGGATAGGTCTAGCGAGAGGCACAGATACGCAGTATTTT. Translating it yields CSAREGIGLARGTDTQYF.